A single sample is the source of the 6 T cell receptor beta chains below, sequenced in a study of Ad26.COV2.S vaccination and SARS-CoV-2 variants. Repertoires were generated with immunoSEQ multiplex PCR, while TCRdb's copy carries only in-frame clones and drops some. The sample contains 400,000 or so clones, around 85% of which appear only once. The treatment denotes: around 19 received Ad26.COV2.S at low or high dose, single or two shots; several received placebo; per-sample allocation not given. All samples were drawn on day 63, counting from the first vaccine or placebo injection. The specimen was peripheral blood, collected in a trial of Ad26.COV2.S vaccine versus placebo. These receptors were obtained from a person aged 18-60 years who received the Ad26.COV2.S COVID-19 vaccine or a placebo.

The chain couples TRBV7-9 to TRBJ1-2; D gene unclear. There are 14 residues in the CDR3. The germline V gene encodes CDR1 SEHNR and CDR2 FQNEAQ (reference sequence). V was clipped by 0 bases and J by 0 bases, with 5 bases between them. The CDR3, as DNA: TGTGCCAGCAGCTTAGCCGGATCTAACTATGGCTACACCTTC. Translation gives CASSLAGSNYGYTF.

The chain combines TRBV10-3 with TRBJ2-7, with TRBD2 matching over 13 bases. CDR1 is ENHRY and CDR2 is SYGVKD in the germline V gene. The V gene end was trimmed by 11 bases and the J gene end by 3 bases; junction bases not matched to a gene: 4. This CDR3 region has 13 residues. The CDR3 loop is CAVGTSGDYEQYF. For the CDR3, the DNA is TGTGCCGTCGGGACTAGCGGGGACTACGAGCAGTACTTC.

This chain uses TRBV5-6 with TRBJ1-2, with 7 positions matching TRBD1. Trimming took 1 base from V and 10 from J; bases not matched to a gene: 19. The CDR3 runs 17 residues. Germline V gene sequence: CDR1 SGHDT, CDR2 YYEEEE. The CDR3 bases are TGTGCCAGCAGCTTGCGGGGGGACAGATCCTTAGGGGAGGACTACACCTTC. Its protein product is CASSLRGDRSLGEDYTF.

V is TRBV5-6 and J is TRBJ2-1; no clear D gene. The V gene's germline CDR1 is SGHDT and CDR2 YYEEEE. V lost 4 bases and J 9 bases, leaving 14 bases between the germline ends. The CDR3 sequence is 13 residues long. CDR3 sequence reads: CASSKTRWGEQFF. The CDR3 DNA reads as TGTGCCAGCAGCAAGACTCGTTGGGGTGAGCAGTTCTTC. Using reference TRBV5-6 and TRBJ2-1 for the parts outside the CDR3, the full variable domain is DAGVTQSPTHLIKTRGQQVTLRCSPKSGHDTVSWYQQALGQGPQFIFQYYEEEERQRGNFPDRFSGHQFPNYSSELNVNALLLGDSALYLCASSKTRWGEQFFGPGTRLTVL.

The chain uses TRBV6-2 or TRBV6-3 and TRBJ1-2, with 12 bases fitting TRBD1. In germline, CDR1 is MNHEY, CDR2 SVGEGT. Trimming cost V 5 bases and J 5 bases; bases outside gene matches: 9. This CDR3 has 16 residues. The CDR3 reads CASSIIGTGGTYGYTF. The DNA of the CDR3 is TGTGCCAGCAGTATAATCGGGACAGGGGGCACTTATGGCTACACCTTC.

As DNA, the CDR3 is TGTGCCAGCAGCTGGGCAGCAACTAATGAAAAACTGTTTTTT. It is translated as CASSWAATNEKLFF. This chain links TRBV6-5 with TRBJ1-4, with D unclear. Trimming removed 6 bases at V and 0 bases at J, with 8 bases between. The germline gives CDR1 MNHEY, CDR2 SVGAGI. The length of the CDR3 is 14 residues.